The sequence of this T cell receptor beta chain was determined in a study of cytomegalovirus exposure and HLA in healthy donors. Germline values: CDR1 KGHSH, CDR2 LQKENI. This CDR3 is built from 15 residues. The trim removed 5 bases at V and 7 bases at J, leaving 10 bases unmatched. A multiplex PCR was run with 60 Vbeta primers and 13 Jbeta primers. The data were produced by immunoSEQ multiplex PCR, yet TCRdb's version contains in-frame clones alone and is incomplete. The table shows about 260,000 clones, with 70% to 90% occurring only once. The genes are TRBV18 and TRBJ1-4; TRBD1 matches 7 bases. Sequenced: PBMCs. This TCR was sampled from a middle-aged woman in good health and CMV-seropositive. The CDR3 coding sequence is TGTGCCAGCTCAGCGCAGGGGGACGCCCCTGAAAAACTGTTTTTT. Translation: CASSAQGDAPEKLFF.